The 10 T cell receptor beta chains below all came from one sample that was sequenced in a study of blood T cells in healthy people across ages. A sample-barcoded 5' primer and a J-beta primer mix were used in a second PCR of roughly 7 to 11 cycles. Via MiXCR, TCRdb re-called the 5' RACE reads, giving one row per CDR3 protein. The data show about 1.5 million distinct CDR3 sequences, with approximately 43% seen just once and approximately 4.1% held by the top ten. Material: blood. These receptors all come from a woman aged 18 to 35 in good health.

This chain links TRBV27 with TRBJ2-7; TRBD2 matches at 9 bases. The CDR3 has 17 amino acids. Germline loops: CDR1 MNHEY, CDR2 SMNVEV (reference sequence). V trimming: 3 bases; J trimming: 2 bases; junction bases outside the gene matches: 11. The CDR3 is CASSLDQSGGPTYEQYF. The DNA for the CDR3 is TGTGCCAGCAGTTTGGATCAGAGCGGGGGGCCTACCTACGAGCAGTACTTC.

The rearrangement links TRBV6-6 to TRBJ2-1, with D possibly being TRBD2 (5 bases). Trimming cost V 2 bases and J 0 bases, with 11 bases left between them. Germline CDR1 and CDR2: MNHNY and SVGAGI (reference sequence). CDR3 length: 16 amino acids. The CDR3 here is CASSYGGPLSYNEQFF. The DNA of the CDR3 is TGTGCCAGCAGTTACGGAGGACCTCTCTCCTACAATGAGCAGTTCTTC.

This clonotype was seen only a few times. The CDR3 loop is CASRETLNQPQHF. The CDR3 nucleotides are TGTGCCAGTCGGGAGACACTTAATCAGCCCCAGCATTTT. This chain joins TRBV27 and TRBJ1-5; D unresolved. Germline lookup yields CDR1 MNHEY and CDR2 SMNVEV (reference sequence). Trimming took 9 bases from V and 4 from J, leaving 13 bases between them. CDR3 length equals 13 residues.

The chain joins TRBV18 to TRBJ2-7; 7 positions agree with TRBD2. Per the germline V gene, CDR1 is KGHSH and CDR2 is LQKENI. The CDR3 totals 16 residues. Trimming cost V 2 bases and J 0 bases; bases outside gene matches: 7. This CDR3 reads CASSPSLAANSYEQYF. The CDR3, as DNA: TGTGCCAGCTCACCATCCCTAGCGGCGAACTCCTACGAGCAGTACTTC.

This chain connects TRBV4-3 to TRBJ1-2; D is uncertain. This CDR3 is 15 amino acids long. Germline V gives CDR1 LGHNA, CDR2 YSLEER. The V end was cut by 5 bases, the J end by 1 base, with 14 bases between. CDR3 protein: CASSFVPGGNYGYTF. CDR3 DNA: TGCGCCAGCAGCTTCGTCCCGGGTGGTAACTATGGCTACACCTTC.

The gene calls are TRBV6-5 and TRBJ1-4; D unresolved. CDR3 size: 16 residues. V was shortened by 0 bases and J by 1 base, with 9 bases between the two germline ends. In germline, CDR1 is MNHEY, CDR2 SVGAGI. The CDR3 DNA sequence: TGTGCCAGCAGTTACTCTGCCGGGGTAACTAATGAAAAACTGTTTTTT. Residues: CASSYSAGVTNEKLFF.

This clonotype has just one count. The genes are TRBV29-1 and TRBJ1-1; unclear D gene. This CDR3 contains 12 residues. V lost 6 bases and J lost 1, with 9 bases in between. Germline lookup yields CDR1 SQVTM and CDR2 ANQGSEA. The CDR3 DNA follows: TGCAGCGTGCAAGGGCCGAACACTGAAGCTTTCTTT. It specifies CSVQGPNTEAFF.

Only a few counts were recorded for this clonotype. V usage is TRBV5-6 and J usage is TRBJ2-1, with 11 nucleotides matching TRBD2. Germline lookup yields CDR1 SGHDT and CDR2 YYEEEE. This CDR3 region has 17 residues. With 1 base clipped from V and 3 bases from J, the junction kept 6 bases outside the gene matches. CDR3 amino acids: CASSLPTSGGIYNEQFF. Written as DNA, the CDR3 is TGTGCCAGCAGCTTGCCTACTAGCGGGGGAATCTACAATGAGCAGTTCTTC.

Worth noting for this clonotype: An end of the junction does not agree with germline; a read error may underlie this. CDR3 sequence reads: CVSKQGGQETQYF. In DNA form, the CDR3 reads TGTGTCAGCAAACAGGGAGGCCAAGAGACCCAGTACTTC. The chain links TRBV6-5 to TRBJ2-5; D tentatively fits TRBD1 or TRBD2 (6 bases each). Germline values: CDR1 MNHEY, CDR2 SVGAGI. The CDR3 is 13 residues long.

CDR3 DNA: TGCGCCAGCAGCCACGGGACGGTGGCACCGGAGCAGTACTTC. Translating gives CASSHGTVAPEQYF. The V gene is TRBV4-1, the J gene TRBJ2-5; D tentatively reads TRBD1 or TRBD2 (5 bases each). Per germline, CDR1 MGHRA and CDR2 YSYEKL. CDR3 length: 14 amino acids. Trimming stripped 3 bases from V and 11 bases from J, with 19 bases between.